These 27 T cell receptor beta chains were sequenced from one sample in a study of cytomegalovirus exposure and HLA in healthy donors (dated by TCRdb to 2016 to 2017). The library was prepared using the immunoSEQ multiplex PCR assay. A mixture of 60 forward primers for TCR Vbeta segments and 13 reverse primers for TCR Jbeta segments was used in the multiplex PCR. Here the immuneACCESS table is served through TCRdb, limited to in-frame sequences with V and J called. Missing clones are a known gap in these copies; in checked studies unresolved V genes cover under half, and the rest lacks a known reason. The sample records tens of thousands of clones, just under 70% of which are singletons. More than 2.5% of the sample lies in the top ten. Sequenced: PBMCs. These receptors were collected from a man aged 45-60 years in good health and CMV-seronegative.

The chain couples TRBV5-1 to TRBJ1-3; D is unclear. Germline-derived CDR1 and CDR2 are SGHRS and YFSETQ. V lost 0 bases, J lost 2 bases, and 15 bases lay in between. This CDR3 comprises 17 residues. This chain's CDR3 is CASSLGGRGRAGNTIYF. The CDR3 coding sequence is TGCGCCAGCAGCTTGGGTGGCCGGGGTCGGGCTGGAAACACCATATATTTT. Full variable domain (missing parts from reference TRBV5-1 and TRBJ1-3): KAGVTQTPRYLIKTRGQQVTLSCSPISGHRSVSWYQQTPGQGLQFLFEYFSETQRNKGNFPGRFSGRQFSNSRSEMNVSTLELGDSALYLCASSLGGRGRAGNTIYFGEGSWLTVV.

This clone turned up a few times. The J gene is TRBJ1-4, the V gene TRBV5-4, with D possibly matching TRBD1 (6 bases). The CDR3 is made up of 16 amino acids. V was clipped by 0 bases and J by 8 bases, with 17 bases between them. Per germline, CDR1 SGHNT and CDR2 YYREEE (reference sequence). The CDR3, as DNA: TGTGCCAGCAGCTTGGGGAGTGGGGGCGTTGGCGAAAAACTGTTTTTT. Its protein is CASSLGSGGVGEKLFF.

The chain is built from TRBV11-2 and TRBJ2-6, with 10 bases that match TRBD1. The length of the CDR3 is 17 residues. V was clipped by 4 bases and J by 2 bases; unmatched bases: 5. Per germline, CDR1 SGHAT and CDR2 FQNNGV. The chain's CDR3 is CASSSGTGDTGANVLTF. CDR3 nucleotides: TGTGCCAGCAGCTCCGGGACAGGGGATACTGGGGCCAACGTCCTGACTTTC.

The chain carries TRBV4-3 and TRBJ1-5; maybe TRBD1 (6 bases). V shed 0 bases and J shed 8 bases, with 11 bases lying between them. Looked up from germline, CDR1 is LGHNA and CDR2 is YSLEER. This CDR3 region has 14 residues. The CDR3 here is CASSQDSRGKPQHF. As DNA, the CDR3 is TGCGCCAGCAGCCAAGATAGCAGGGGAAAGCCCCAGCATTTT.

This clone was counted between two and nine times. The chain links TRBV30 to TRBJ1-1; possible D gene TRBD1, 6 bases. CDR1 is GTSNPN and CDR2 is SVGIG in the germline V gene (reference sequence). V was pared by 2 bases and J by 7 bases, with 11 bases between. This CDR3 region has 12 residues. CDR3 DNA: TGTGCCTGGAGTTACAGGGCGGGTGAAGCTTTCTTT. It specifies CAWSYRAGEAFF.

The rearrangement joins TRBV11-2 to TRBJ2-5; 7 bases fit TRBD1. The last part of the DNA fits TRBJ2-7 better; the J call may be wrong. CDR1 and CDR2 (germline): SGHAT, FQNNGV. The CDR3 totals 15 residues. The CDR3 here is CASSLSMGQSYEQYF. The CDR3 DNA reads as TGTGCCAGCAGCTTAAGTATGGGACAGTCCTACGAGCAGTACTTC.

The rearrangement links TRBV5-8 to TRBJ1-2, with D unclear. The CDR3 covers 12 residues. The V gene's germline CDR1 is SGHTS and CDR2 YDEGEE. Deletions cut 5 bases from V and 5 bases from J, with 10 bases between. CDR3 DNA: TGTGCCAGCAGAGAGGCGATTTATGGCTACACCTTC. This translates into CASREAIYGYTF.

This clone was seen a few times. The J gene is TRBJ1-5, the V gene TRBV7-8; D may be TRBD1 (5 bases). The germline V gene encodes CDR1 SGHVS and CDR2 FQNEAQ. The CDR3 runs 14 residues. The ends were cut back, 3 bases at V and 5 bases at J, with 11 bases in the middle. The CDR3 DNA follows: TGTGCCAGCAGCTTGCCACAGGTTTATCAGCCCCAGCATTTT. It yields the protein CASSLPQVYQPQHF.

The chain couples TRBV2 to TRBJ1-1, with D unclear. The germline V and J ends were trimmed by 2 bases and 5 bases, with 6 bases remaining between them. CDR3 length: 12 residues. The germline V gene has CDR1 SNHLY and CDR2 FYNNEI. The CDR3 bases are TGTGCCAGCAGTGAAACCAGGACTGAAGCTTTCTTT. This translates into CASSETRTEAFF. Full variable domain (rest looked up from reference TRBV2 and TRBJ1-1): EPEVTQTPSHQVTQMGQEVILRCVPISNHLYFYWYRQILGQKVEFLVSFYNNEISEKSEIFDDQFSVERPDGSNFTLKIRSTKLEDSAMYFCASSETRTEAFFGQGTRLTVV.

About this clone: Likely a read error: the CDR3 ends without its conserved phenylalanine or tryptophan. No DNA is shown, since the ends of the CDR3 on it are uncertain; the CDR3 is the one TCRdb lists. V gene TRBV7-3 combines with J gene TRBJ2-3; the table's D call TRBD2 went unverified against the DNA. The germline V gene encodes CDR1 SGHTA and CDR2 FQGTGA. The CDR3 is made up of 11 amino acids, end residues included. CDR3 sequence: CASSPELAPTS.

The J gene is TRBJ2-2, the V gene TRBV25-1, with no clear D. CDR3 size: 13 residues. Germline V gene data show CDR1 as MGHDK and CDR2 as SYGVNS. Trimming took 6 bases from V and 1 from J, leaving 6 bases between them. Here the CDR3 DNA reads TGTGCCAGCAGCCCAGTGAACACCGGGGAGCTGTTTTTT. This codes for CASSPVNTGELFF.

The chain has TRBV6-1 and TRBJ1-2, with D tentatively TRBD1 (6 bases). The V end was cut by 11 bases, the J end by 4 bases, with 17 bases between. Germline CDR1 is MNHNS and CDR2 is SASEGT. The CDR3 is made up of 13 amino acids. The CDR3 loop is CAGSLTGTYGYTF. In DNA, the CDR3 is TGTGCCGGATCCCTAACAGGGACCTATGGCTACACCTTC.

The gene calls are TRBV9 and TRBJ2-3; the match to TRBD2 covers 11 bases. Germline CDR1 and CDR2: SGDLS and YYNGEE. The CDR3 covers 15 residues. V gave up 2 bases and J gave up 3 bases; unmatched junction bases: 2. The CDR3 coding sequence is TGTGCCAGCAGCGTGGTAGCGGGAGGGACAGATACGCAGTATTTT. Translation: CASSVVAGGTDTQYF.

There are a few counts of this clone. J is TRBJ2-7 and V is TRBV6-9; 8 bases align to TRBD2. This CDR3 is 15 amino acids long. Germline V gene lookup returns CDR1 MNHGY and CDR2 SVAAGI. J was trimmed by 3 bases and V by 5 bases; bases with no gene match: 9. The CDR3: CASSHGTRGFYEQYV. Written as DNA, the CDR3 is TGTGCCAGCAGTCACGGGACTAGAGGGTTCTACGAGCAGTACGTC.

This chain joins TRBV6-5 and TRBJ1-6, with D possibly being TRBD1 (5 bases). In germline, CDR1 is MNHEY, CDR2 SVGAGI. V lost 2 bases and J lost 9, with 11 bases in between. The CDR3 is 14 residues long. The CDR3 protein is CASSYIRGGSPLHF. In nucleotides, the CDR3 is TGTGCCAGCAGTTACATTCGGGGGGGTTCACCCCTCCACTTT.

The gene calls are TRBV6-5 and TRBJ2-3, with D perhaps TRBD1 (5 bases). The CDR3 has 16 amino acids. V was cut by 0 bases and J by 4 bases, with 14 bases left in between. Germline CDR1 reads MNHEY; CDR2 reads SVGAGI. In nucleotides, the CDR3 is TGTGCCAGCAGTTACTCGGGTGTAGGGGTATCAGATACGCAGTATTTT. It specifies CASSYSGVGVSDTQYF.

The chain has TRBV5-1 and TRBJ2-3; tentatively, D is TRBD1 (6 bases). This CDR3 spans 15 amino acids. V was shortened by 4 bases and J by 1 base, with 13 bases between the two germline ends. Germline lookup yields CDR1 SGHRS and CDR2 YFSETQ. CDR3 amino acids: CASSLQGSGTDTQYF. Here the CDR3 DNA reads TGCGCCAGCAGCCTACAGGGCTCGGGCACAGATACGCAGTATTTT.

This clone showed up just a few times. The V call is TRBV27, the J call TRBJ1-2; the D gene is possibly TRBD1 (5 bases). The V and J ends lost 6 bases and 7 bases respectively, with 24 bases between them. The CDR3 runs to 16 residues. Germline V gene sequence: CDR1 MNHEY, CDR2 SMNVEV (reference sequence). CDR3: CASSLVQGSPVGGYTF. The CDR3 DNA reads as TGTGCCAGCAGCCTGGTGCAGGGATCCCCAGTCGGTGGCTACACCTTC.

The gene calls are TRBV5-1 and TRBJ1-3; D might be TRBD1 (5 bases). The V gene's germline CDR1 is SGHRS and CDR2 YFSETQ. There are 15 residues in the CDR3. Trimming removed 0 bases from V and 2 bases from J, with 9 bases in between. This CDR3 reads CASSLDRNTGNTIYF. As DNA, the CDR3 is TGCGCCAGCAGCTTGGACAGGAACACTGGAAACACCATATATTTT.

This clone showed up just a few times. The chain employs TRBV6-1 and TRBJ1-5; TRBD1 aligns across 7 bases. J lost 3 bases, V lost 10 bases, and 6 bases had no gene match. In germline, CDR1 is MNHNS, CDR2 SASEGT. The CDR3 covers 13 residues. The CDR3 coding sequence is TGTGCCACTACAGGGGTGATCAATCAGCCCCAGCATTTT. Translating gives CATTGVINQPQHF.

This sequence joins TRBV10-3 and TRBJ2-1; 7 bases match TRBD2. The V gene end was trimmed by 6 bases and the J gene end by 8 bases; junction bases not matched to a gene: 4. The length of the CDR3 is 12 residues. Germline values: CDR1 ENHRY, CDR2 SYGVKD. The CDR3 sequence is CAIRRAGDEQFF. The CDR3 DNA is TGTGCCATCAGGAGGGCGGGGGATGAGCAGTTCTTC.

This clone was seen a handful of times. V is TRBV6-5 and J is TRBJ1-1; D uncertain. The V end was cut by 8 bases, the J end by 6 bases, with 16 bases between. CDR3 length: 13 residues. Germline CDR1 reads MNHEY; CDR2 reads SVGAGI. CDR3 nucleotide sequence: TGTGCCAGCGGTTTCCCATCTGCAGCTGAAGCTTTCTTT. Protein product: CASGFPSAAEAFF.

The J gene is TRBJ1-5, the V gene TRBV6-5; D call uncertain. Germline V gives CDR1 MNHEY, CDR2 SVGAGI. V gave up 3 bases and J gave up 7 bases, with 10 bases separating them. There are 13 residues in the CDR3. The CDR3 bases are TGTGCCAGCAGTTATGGGCTGGAACAGCCCCAGCATTTT. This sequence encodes CASSYGLEQPQHF.

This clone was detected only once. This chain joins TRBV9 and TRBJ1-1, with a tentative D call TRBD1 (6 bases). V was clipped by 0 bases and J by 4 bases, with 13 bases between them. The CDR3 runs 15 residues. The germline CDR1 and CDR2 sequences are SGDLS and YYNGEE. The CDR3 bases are TGTGCCAGCAGCGTAGTTCCCGGACAGCTCACTGAAGCTTTCTTT. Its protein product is CASSVVPGQLTEAFF.

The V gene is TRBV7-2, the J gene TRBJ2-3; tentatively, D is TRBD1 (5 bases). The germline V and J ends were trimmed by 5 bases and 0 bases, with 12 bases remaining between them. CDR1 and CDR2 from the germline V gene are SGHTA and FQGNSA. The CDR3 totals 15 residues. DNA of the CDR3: TGTGCCAGCAGCCCAAAGGGGTTTAGCACAGATACGCAGTATTTT. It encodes CASSPKGFSTDTQYF.

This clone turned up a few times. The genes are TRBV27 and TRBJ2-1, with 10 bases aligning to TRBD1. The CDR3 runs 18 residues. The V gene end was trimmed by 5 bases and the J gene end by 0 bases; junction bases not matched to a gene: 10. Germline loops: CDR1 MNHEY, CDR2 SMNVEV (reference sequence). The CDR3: CASSTWDRGPTSYNEQFF. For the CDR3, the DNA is TGTGCCAGCAGTACCTGGGACAGGGGCCCCACCTCCTACAATGAGCAGTTCTTC.

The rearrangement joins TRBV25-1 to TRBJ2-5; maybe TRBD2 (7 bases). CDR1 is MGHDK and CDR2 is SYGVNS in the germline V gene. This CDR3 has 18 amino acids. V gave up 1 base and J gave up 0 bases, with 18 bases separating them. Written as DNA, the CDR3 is TGTGCCAGCAGTGAATTCCCGGGGAGGGGGATCGACCAAGAGACCCAGTACTTC. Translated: CASSEFPGRGIDQETQYF.